Listed below are T cell receptor beta chains from one sample, sequenced in a study of Graves' ophthalmopathy and Graves' hyperthyroidism. In TCRdb, the multiplex PCR reads were re-called with MiXCR into one record per CDR3 protein. The data hold roughly 400,000 distinct CDR3 sequences, with roughly a sixth observed a single time. The sequenced sample consisted of peripheral blood. These receptors all stem from an adult woman with stable Graves' hyperthyroidism. CDR3s include the opening cysteine and the closing phenylalanine or tryptophan. A D gene is named only where the DNA matches it firmly. A row's size may be missing; if present it is once, few, many or a size class.

D gene: TRBD2
J gene: TRBJ2-7
V gene: TRBV20-1
CDR3 length: 14
clone size: many
CDR3 protein: CSARDEREVYEQYF
CDR3 DNA: TGCAGTGCTAGAGATGAGCGGGAGGTGTACGAGCAGTACTTC

D gene: .
J gene: TRBJ2-7
V gene: TRBV19
CDR3 length: 15
clone size: few
CDR3 protein: CASSIGGSSYEVQYF
CDR3 DNA: TGTGCCAGTAGTATAGGAGGGAGTTCGTACGAGGTGCAGTACTTC

D gene: TRBD1
J gene: TRBJ1-1
V gene: TRBV18
CDR3 length: 14
clone size: .
CDR3 protein: CASSPPRQGAEAFF
CDR3 DNA: TGTGCCAGCTCACCACCGAGACAGGGGGCTGAAGCTTTCTTT

D gene: .
J gene: TRBJ1-2
V gene: TRBV4-1
CDR3 length: 17
clone size: many
CDR3 protein: CASSQDRAGTANYGYTF
CDR3 DNA: TGCGCCAGCAGCCAAGACAGGGCAGGGACCGCTAACTATGGCTACACCTTC

D gene: TRBD1
J gene: TRBJ2-7
V gene: TRBV11-3
CDR3 length: 13
clone size: many
CDR3 protein: CASSLEDRNEQYF
CDR3 DNA: TGTGCCAGCAGCTTAGAGGACAGGAACGAGCAGTACTTC

D gene: .
J gene: TRBJ1-5
V gene: TRBV4-1
CDR3 length: 16
clone size: few
CDR3 protein: CASSQDGGQGDQPQHF
CDR3 DNA: TGCGCCAGCAGCCAAGATGGGGGGCAGGGAGATCAGCCCCAGCATTTT

D gene: .
J gene: TRBJ1-5
V gene: TRBV9
CDR3 length: 15
clone size: many
CDR3 protein: CASSVDWDSNQPQHF
CDR3 DNA: TGTGCCAGCAGCGTAGATTGGGATAGCAATCAGCCCCAGCATTTT

D gene: .
J gene: TRBJ2-2
V gene: TRBV28
CDR3 length: 15
clone size: many
CDR3 protein: CASSLNLANTGELFF
CDR3 DNA: TGTGCCAGCAGTTTAAACCTCGCGAACACCGGGGAGCTGTTTTTT

D gene: .
J gene: TRBJ2-7
V gene: TRBV6-1
CDR3 length: 16
clone size: many
CDR3 protein: CASSTYSGTGEGEQYF
CDR3 DNA: TGTGCCAGCAGCACTTACAGTGGAACAGGGGAGGGCGAGCAGTACTTC

D gene: .
J gene: TRBJ2-2
V gene: TRBV6-5
CDR3 length: 16
clone size: .
CDR3 protein: CASSYSRGSGTGELFF
CDR3 DNA: TGTGCCAGCAGTTACTCGAGGGGGAGTGGCACCGGGGAGCTGTTTTTT

D gene: TRBD1
J gene: TRBJ1-5
V gene: TRBV28
CDR3 length: 16
clone size: many
CDR3 protein: CASSLGQGQGNQPQHF
CDR3 DNA: TGTGCCAGCAGTCTCGGACAGGGCCAGGGCAATCAGCCCCAGCATTTT

D gene: .
J gene: TRBJ2-7
V gene: TRBV5-1
CDR3 length: 15
clone size: many
CDR3 protein: CASSLVASDSYEQYF
CDR3 DNA: TGCGCCAGCAGCTTGGTGGCTAGCGACTCCTACGAGCAGTACTTC

D gene: .
J gene: TRBJ1-5
V gene: TRBV20-1
CDR3 length: 14
clone size: once
CDR3 protein: CSARAGTIYQPQHF
CDR3 DNA: TGCAGTGCTAGAGCCGGGACTATATATCAGCCCCAGCATTTT

D gene: TRBD1
J gene: TRBJ2-7
V gene: TRBV6-1
CDR3 length: 14
clone size: .
CDR3 protein: CASKPGTGVSEQYF
CDR3 DNA: TGTGCCAGCAAACCCGGGACAGGGGTGAGCGAGCAGTACTTC

D gene: TRBD1
J gene: TRBJ2-7
V gene: TRBV5-6
CDR3 length: 20
clone size: .
CDR3 protein: CASSSPYRTGVLMDSYEQYF
CDR3 DNA: TGTGCCAGCAGCTCTCCATATAGGACAGGGGTTTTAATGGACTCCTACGAGCAGTACTTC

D gene: .
J gene: TRBJ2-2
V gene: TRBV2
CDR3 length: 13
clone size: many
CDR3 protein: CASSGLYAGELFF
CDR3 DNA: TGTGCCAGCAGTGGGCTATATGCCGGGGAGCTGTTTTTT

D gene: TRBD2
J gene: TRBJ2-2
V gene: TRBV2
CDR3 length: 16
clone size: many
CDR3 protein: CASSGGLAGGTGELFF
CDR3 DNA: TGTGCCAGCAGTGGTGGACTAGCGGGAGGAACCGGGGAGCTGTTTTTT

D gene: TRBD1
J gene: TRBJ1-2
V gene: TRBV12-3/TRBV12-4
CDR3 length: 16
clone size: many
CDR3 protein: CASSKNRGRSNYGYTF
CDR3 DNA: TGTGCCAGCAGCAAGAACAGGGGGCGATCGAACTATGGCTACACCTTC

D gene: .
J gene: TRBJ1-1
V gene: TRBV30
CDR3 length: 13
clone size: many
CDR3 protein: CAWSVGIHAEAFF
CDR3 DNA: TGTGCCTGGAGTGTGGGGATTCACGCTGAAGCTTTCTTT

D gene: TRBD2
J gene: TRBJ2-2
V gene: TRBV12-3/TRBV12-4
CDR3 length: 14
clone size: .
CDR3 protein: CASKWEGPGGELFF
CDR3 DNA: TGTGCCAGCAAGTGGGAGGGCCCTGGCGGGGAGCTGTTTTTT

D gene: .
J gene: TRBJ2-4
V gene: TRBV6-5
CDR3 length: 18
clone size: many
CDR3 protein: CASSSPTAGFAAKNIQYF
CDR3 DNA: TGTGCCAGCAGTTCGCCCACCGCAGGGTTCGCTGCCAAAAACATTCAGTACTTC

D gene: .
J gene: TRBJ2-2
V gene: TRBV19
CDR3 length: 14
clone size: few
CDR3 protein: CASSSTENTGELFF
CDR3 DNA: TGTGCCAGTAGCAGTACCGAGAACACCGGGGAGCTGTTTTTT

D gene: TRBD1
J gene: TRBJ1-1
V gene: TRBV5-1
CDR3 length: 15
clone size: many
CDR3 protein: CASSLRGQGNTEAFF
CDR3 DNA: TGCGCCAGCAGCTTGCGGGGACAGGGGAACACTGAAGCTTTCTTT

D gene: TRBD2
J gene: TRBJ2-7
V gene: TRBV28
CDR3 length: 16
clone size: many
CDR3 protein: CASIKGVRLAGDEQYF
CDR3 DNA: TGTGCCAGCATAAAAGGGGTAAGACTAGCGGGGGACGAGCAGTACTTC

D gene: TRBD2
J gene: TRBJ2-5
V gene: TRBV28
CDR3 length: 17
clone size: many
CDR3 protein: CASNPGTSGRFQETQYF
CDR3 DNA: TGTGCCAGCAATCCTGGGACTAGCGGGAGGTTCCAAGAGACCCAGTACTTC

D gene: .
J gene: TRBJ1-1
V gene: TRBV28
CDR3 length: 13
clone size: many
CDR3 protein: CASSLRTNSQAFF
CDR3 DNA: TGTGCCAGCAGTCTTCGGACGAATAGCCAAGCTTTCTTT

D gene: TRBD1
J gene: TRBJ2-5
V gene: TRBV11-2
CDR3 length: 15
clone size: .
CDR3 protein: CASSPGTVRGETQYF
CDR3 DNA: TGTGCCAGCAGCCCCGGGACAGTTAGGGGGGAGACCCAGTACTTC

D gene: TRBD2
J gene: TRBJ2-7
V gene: TRBV10-3
CDR3 length: 13
clone size: .
CDR3 protein: CATRTSGRHEQYF
CDR3 DNA: TGTGCCACAAGGACTAGCGGGAGACACGAGCAGTACTTC

D gene: .
J gene: TRBJ2-7
V gene: TRBV3-1
CDR3 length: 15
clone size: few
CDR3 protein: CASSQVSRRAYEQYF
CDR3 DNA: TGTGCCAGCAGCCAAGTATCAAGAAGGGCCTACGAGCAGTACTTC

D gene: TRBD1
J gene: TRBJ2-2
V gene: TRBV2
CDR3 length: 12
clone size: many
CDR3 protein: CASDRDPGELFF
CDR3 DNA: TGTGCCAGTGACAGGGATCCCGGGGAGCTGTTTTTT

D gene: .
J gene: TRBJ2-7
V gene: TRBV11-2
CDR3 length: 14
clone size: many
CDR3 protein: CASSSLRRDYEQYF
CDR3 DNA: TGTGCCAGCAGCTCGCTCCGCAGGGACTACGAGCAGTACTTC

D gene: .
J gene: TRBJ1-4
V gene: TRBV20-1
CDR3 length: 14
clone size: few
CDR3 protein: CSARSGGINEKLFF
CDR3 DNA: TGCAGTGCTAGAAGCGGAGGGATTAATGAAAAACTGTTTTTT

D gene: .
J gene: TRBJ2-5
V gene: TRBV6-1
CDR3 length: 15
clone size: .
CDR3 protein: CASSSGQIPQETQYF
CDR3 DNA: TGTGCCAGCAGCTCAGGGCAGATTCCCCAAGAGACCCAGTACTTC

D gene: TRBD1
J gene: TRBJ1-5
V gene: TRBV30
CDR3 length: 12
clone size: many
CDR3 protein: CAWDRDNQPQHF
CDR3 DNA: TGTGCCTGGGACAGGGACAATCAGCCCCAGCATTTT

D gene: .
J gene: TRBJ2-4
V gene: TRBV20-1
CDR3 length: 14
clone size: many
CDR3 protein: CSAPDSLAKNIQYF
CDR3 DNA: TGCAGTGCTCCGGACAGTCTAGCCAAAAACATTCAGTACTTC

D gene: .
J gene: TRBJ2-7
V gene: TRBV10-3
CDR3 length: 14
clone size: many
CDR3 protein: CAINPTDRGYEQYF
CDR3 DNA: TGTGCCATCAACCCCACGGACCGAGGATACGAGCAGTACTTC

D gene: TRBD2
J gene: TRBJ2-5
V gene: TRBV20-1
CDR3 length: 14
clone size: many
CDR3 protein: CSASSGSPQETQYF
CDR3 DNA: TGCAGTGCTAGCAGCGGGAGCCCCCAAGAGACCCAGTACTTC

D gene: .
J gene: TRBJ1-1
V gene: TRBV5-1
CDR3 length: 12
clone size: many
CDR3 protein: CASTGTNTEAFF
CDR3 DNA: TGCGCCAGCACAGGGACGAACACTGAAGCTTTCTTT

D gene: .
J gene: TRBJ1-1
V gene: TRBV29-1
CDR3 length: 14
clone size: .
CDR3 protein: CSVGRLAAATEALF
CDR3 DNA: TGCAGCGTGGGTCGGCTGGCCGCGGCCACTGAAGCTCTCTTT

D gene: .
J gene: TRBJ2-5
V gene: TRBV29-1
CDR3 length: 13
clone size: many
CDR3 protein: CSVSQGLGETQYF
CDR3 DNA: TGCAGCGTTAGTCAGGGGCTGGGGGAGACCCAGTACTTC

D gene: .
J gene: TRBJ1-3
V gene: TRBV20-1
CDR3 length: 16
clone size: few
CDR3 protein: CSASSLQTRSGNTIYF
CDR3 DNA: TGCAGTGCCTCATCTCTCCAGACCAGGTCCGGAAACACCATATATTTT

D gene: TRBD1
J gene: TRBJ2-2
V gene: TRBV2
CDR3 length: 14
clone size: few
CDR3 protein: CASSDGQGPGELFF
CDR3 DNA: TGTGCCAGCAGTGACGGACAGGGGCCCGGGGAGCTGTTTTTT

D gene: .
J gene: TRBJ2-1
V gene: TRBV20-1
CDR3 length: 11
clone size: many
CDR3 protein: CSARDGNEQFF
CDR3 DNA: TGCAGTGCTAGAGACGGCAATGAGCAGTTCTTC

D gene: .
J gene: TRBJ1-1
V gene: TRBV4-1
CDR3 length: 14
clone size: many
CDR3 protein: CASSQEPGITEAFF
CDR3 DNA: TGCGCCAGCAGCCAAGAACCGGGAATCACTGAAGCTTTCTTT

D gene: TRBD2
J gene: TRBJ2-7
V gene: TRBV28
CDR3 length: 16
clone size: many
CDR3 protein: CASSTGLAGGSYEQYF
CDR3 DNA: TGTGCCAGCAGTACGGGACTAGCGGGAGGATCCTACGAGCAGTACTTC

D gene: .
J gene: TRBJ2-7
V gene: TRBV6-1
CDR3 length: 16
clone size: many
CDR3 protein: CASNPNPQGTSYEQYF
CDR3 DNA: TGTGCCAGCAACCCGAACCCCCAGGGGACCTCCTACGAGCAGTACTTC

D gene: TRBD1
J gene: TRBJ1-1
V gene: TRBV6-2/TRBV6-3
CDR3 length: 14
clone size: many
CDR3 protein: CASNHGTGNTEAFF
CDR3 DNA: TGTGCCAGCAACCACGGGACAGGGAACACTGAAGCTTTCTTT